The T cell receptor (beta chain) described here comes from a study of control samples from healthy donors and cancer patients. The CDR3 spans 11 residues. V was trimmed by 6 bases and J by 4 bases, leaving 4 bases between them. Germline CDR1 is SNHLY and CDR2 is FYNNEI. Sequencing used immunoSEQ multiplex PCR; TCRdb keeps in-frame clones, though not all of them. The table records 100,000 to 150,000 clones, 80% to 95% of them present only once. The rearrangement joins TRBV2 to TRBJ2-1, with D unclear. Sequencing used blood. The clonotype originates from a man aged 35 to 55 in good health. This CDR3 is CASSTYNEQFF. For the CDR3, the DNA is TGTGCCAGCAGCACGTACAATGAGCAGTTCTTC.